These 19 T cell receptor beta chains were all obtained from the same sample, sequenced in a study of T cells after yellow fever vaccination. Each CDR3 protein is one row after TCRdb ran MiXCR on the 5' RACE reads. The table records more than 350,000 distinct CDR3 sequences, around a tenth of them present only once. Sequencing was performed on PBMCs, taken on the day of the first yellow fever vaccination. These receptors were obtained from a man between 18 and 29 years old who received the YFV17D yellow fever vaccine.

In its sample, this clonotype was seen a few times. The CDR3 DNA is TGTGCCAGCAGTGCGGGACCGCGATATAATTCACCCCTCCACTTT. It is translated as CASSAGPRYNSPLHF. The chain combines TRBV6-1 with TRBJ1-6, with a weak D call TRBD1 (5 bases). Germline V gene sequence: CDR1 MNHNS, CDR2 SASEGT. The CDR3 length is 15 residues. Between the trimmed V and J ends, which lost 4 bases and 4 bases, there was a span of 11 bases.

This clonotype was seen more than once but under ten times. The chain recombines TRBV7-9 with TRBJ1-4; tentatively, D is TRBD1 (6 bases). Germline V lookup: CDR1 SEHNR, CDR2 FQNEAQ (reference sequence). The CDR3 consists of 15 residues. V was cut by 5 bases and J by 8 bases, with 18 bases left in between. The CDR3 DNA is TGTGCCAGCAGCCCTGGCGGACAGTGGTGGGAAAAACTGTTTTTT. Its protein is CASSPGGQWWEKLFF.

This clonotype was seen only a few times. As DNA, the CDR3 is TGTGCCAGCAGTTACGAGCTAGCGAACCAAGAGACCCAGTACTTC. Residues: CASSYELANQETQYF. The chain is built from TRBV6-2 or TRBV6-3 and TRBJ2-5, with D maybe TRBD2 (6 bases). This CDR3 is 15 amino acids long. Trimming left V 2 bases short and J 0 bases short, with 10 bases between. CDR1 is MNHEY, CDR2 SVGEGT, per germline.

V gene TRBV7-9 combines with J gene TRBJ2-3; D gene uncertain. With 1 base removed from V and 3 bases from J, the gap between germline ends came to 11 bases. The CDR3 has 15 residues. Germline CDR1 is SEHNR and CDR2 is FQNEAQ (reference sequence). CDR3 nucleotides: TGTGCCAGCAGCTTAGTACTAATCGGGACAGATACGCAGTATTTT. Residues: CASSLVLIGTDTQYF.

CDR3 DNA sequence: TGTGCCAGCACGCTCGGAGCCGCGAACACCGGGGAGCTGTTTTTT. Residues: CASTLGAANTGELFF. The genes are TRBV7-9 and TRBJ2-2; D remains unclear. Germline V gene data show CDR1 as SEHNR and CDR2 as FQNEAQ (reference sequence). CDR3 size: 15 residues. Trimming left V 7 bases short and J 0 bases short, with 12 bases between.

This clonotype showed up just a few times. The chain combines TRBV5-6 with TRBJ1-6; D is unclear. CDR3 size: 14 residues. Germline CDR1 SGHDT, CDR2 YYEEEE. The V gene lost 0 bases and the J gene lost 8 bases, with 9 bases spanning the gap. The CDR3 nucleotides are TGTGCCAGCAGCTTGGGGGTCCGAGATTCACCCCTCCACTTT. Translation: CASSLGVRDSPLHF.

The chain has TRBV5-1 and TRBJ2-3; 7 nucleotides agree with TRBD1. Trimming removed 7 bases from V and 3 bases from J; junction bases left unmatched: 8. The CDR3 totals 14 residues. The germline V gene has CDR1 SGHRS and CDR2 YFSETQ. The CDR3 region is CASATGVVTDTQYF. For the CDR3, the DNA is TGCGCCAGCGCTACAGGGGTAGTTACAGATACGCAGTATTTT. The full variable domain, with the rest looked up from reference TRBV5-1 and TRBJ2-3, is KAGVTQTPRYLIKTRGQQVTLSCSPISGHRSVSWYQQTPGQGLQFLFEYFSETQRNKGNFPGRFSGRQFSNSRSEMNVSTLELGDSALYLCASATGVVTDTQYFGPGTRLTVL.

The chain carries TRBV12-3 or TRBV12-4 and TRBJ2-3; TRBD2 matches at 9 bases. CDR3 size: 15 residues. Germline trimming cut 1 base from V and 6 bases from J; bases unmatched to any gene: 5. CDR3 amino acids: CASSLGGGAGDTQYF. The CDR3 DNA is TGTGCCAGCAGTTTAGGCGGGGGGGCCGGGGATACGCAGTATTTT.

This clonotype has a count of ten or more. This rearrangement joins TRBV23-1 to TRBJ1-5; D not resolved. TRBV23-1 is designated an ORF whose function remains uncertain. CDR3 length equals 13 residues. V lost 4 bases to trimming and J lost 0 bases, with 4 bases between them. The CDR3 loop reads CASSRYSNQPQHF. The CDR3 coding sequence is TGCGCCAGCAGTCGTTATAGCAATCAGCCCCAGCATTTT.

This clonotype came up many times. The V gene is TRBV3-1, the J gene TRBJ2-1; 8 positions agree with TRBD2. This CDR3 comprises 13 residues. The V gene end was trimmed by 4 bases and the J gene end by 10 bases; junction bases not matched to a gene: 6. The V gene's germline CDR1 is LGHDT and CDR2 YNNKEL (reference sequence). The CDR3 reads CASSPRERGEQFF. DNA of the CDR3: TGTGCCAGCAGCCCCCGAGAGCGGGGGGAGCAGTTCTTC.

This clonotype was seen just once. V is TRBV6-1 and J is TRBJ2-2; 7 positions agree with TRBD1. The CDR3 is 15 amino acids. Per the germline V gene, CDR1 is MNHNS and CDR2 is SASEGT. J was trimmed by 0 bases and V by 7 bases; bases with no gene match: 5. CDR3 nucleotide sequence: TGTGCCAGCACCCTTGACAGGGCGAACACCGGGGAGCTGTTTTTT. Its translation is CASTLDRANTGELFF.

V usage is TRBV5-1 and J usage is TRBJ2-1; TRBD2 might be the D (6 bases). The CDR3 runs to 15 residues. Germline CDR1 is SGHRS and CDR2 is YFSETQ. Trimming pared 1 base from V and 5 bases from J, leaving 13 bases between. CDR3 in DNA: TGCGCCAGCAGCTTGAGCGGGCGAGTTAACAATGAGCAGTTCTTC. This codes for CASSLSGRVNNEQFF. Looking up the rest from reference TRBV5-1 and TRBJ2-1 gives the full variable domain: KAGVTQTPRYLIKTRGQQVTLSCSPISGHRSVSWYQQTPGQGLQFLFEYFSETQRNKGNFPGRFSGRQFSNSRSEMNVSTLELGDSALYLCASSLSGRVNNEQFFGPGTRLTVL.

This clonotype has just a few counts. This sequence joins TRBV10-3 and TRBJ2-7, with D possibly being TRBD1 (6 bases). The V gene's germline CDR1 is ENHRY and CDR2 SYGVKD. V was clipped by 2 bases and J by 2 bases, with 13 bases between them. This CDR3 is built from 15 residues. The CDR3 sequence: CAISETYRDPYEQYF. The CDR3 bases are TGTGCCATCAGTGAGACTTACAGGGATCCCTACGAGCAGTACTTC.

This clonotype was seen only a few times. The rearrangement links TRBV5-6 to TRBJ2-2, with 7 nucleotides matching TRBD2. The CDR3 runs to 18 residues. Germline lookup yields CDR1 SGHDT and CDR2 YYEEEE. V shed 2 bases, J shed 2 bases, and the junction held 12 bases outside the gene matches. CDR3 sequence (DNA): TGTGCCAGCAGCTTCCGAAGGGGTAGCGGGTTCAACACCGGGGAGCTGTTTTTT. Encoded protein: CASSFRRGSGFNTGELFF.

V and J are TRBV24-1 and TRBJ2-7, with 9 bases identical to TRBD1. Germline V gene sequence: CDR1 KGHDR, CDR2 SFDVKD. V gave up 12 bases and J gave up 4 bases; unmatched junction bases: 9. The CDR3 extends over 13 amino acids. The CDR3 region is CASPGQGDYEQYV. Written as DNA, the CDR3 is TGTGCCTCTCCGGGACAGGGTGATTACGAGCAGTACGTC.

This clonotype came up a few times. The V and J genes are TRBV7-9 and TRBJ2-3; 8 bases match TRBD2. Germline CDR1 and CDR2: SEHNR and FQNEAQ (reference sequence). The CDR3 is made up of 17 amino acids. V lost 1 base, J lost 4 bases, and 10 bases stayed unmatched. The chain's CDR3 is CASSLGGTRLFSDTQYF. The CDR3 DNA reads as TGTGCCAGCAGCTTAGGGGGGACTAGACTCTTTTCAGATACGCAGTATTTT. Looking up the rest from reference TRBV7-9 and TRBJ2-3 gives the full variable domain: DTGVSQNPRHKITKRGQNVTFRCDPISEHNRLYWYRQTLGQGPEFLTYFQNEAQLEKSRLLSDRFSAERPKGSFSTLEIQRTEQGDSAMYLCASSLGGTRLFSDTQYFGPGTRLTVL.

The V call is TRBV7-9, the J call TRBJ2-2; possible D gene TRBD1, 5 bases. CDR1 and CDR2 (germline): SEHNR, FQNEAQ (reference sequence). Trimming pared 3 bases from V and 5 bases from J, leaving 10 bases between. The CDR3 covers 14 residues. Written as DNA, the CDR3 is TGTGCCAGCAGCTTCCGAGACAGAACCGGGGAGCTGTTTTTT. Translation: CASSFRDRTGELFF.

The V gene is TRBV24-1, the J gene TRBJ1-5; D is unclear. CDR3 length: 19 residues. The V gene's germline CDR1 is KGHDR and CDR2 SFDVKD. Deletions cut 0 bases from V and 4 bases from J, with 21 bases between. As DNA, the CDR3 is TGTGCCACCAGTGATTTGAGGGCAGCATCACGTAAGAGAAATCAGCCCCAGCATTTT. Amino acid sequence: CATSDLRAASRKRNQPQHF.

The chain employs TRBV7-6 and TRBJ1-6; perhaps TRBD1 as D (6 bases). This CDR3 is 15 amino acids long. Trimming shortened V by 2 bases and J by 3 bases, and 8 bases separated the two germline ends. From germline, CDR1 is SGHVS and CDR2 FNYEAQ. The CDR3 nucleotides are TGTGCCAGCAGCTTAAGAGGGGGCTATAATTCACCCCTCCACTTT. It yields the protein CASSLRGGYNSPLHF.